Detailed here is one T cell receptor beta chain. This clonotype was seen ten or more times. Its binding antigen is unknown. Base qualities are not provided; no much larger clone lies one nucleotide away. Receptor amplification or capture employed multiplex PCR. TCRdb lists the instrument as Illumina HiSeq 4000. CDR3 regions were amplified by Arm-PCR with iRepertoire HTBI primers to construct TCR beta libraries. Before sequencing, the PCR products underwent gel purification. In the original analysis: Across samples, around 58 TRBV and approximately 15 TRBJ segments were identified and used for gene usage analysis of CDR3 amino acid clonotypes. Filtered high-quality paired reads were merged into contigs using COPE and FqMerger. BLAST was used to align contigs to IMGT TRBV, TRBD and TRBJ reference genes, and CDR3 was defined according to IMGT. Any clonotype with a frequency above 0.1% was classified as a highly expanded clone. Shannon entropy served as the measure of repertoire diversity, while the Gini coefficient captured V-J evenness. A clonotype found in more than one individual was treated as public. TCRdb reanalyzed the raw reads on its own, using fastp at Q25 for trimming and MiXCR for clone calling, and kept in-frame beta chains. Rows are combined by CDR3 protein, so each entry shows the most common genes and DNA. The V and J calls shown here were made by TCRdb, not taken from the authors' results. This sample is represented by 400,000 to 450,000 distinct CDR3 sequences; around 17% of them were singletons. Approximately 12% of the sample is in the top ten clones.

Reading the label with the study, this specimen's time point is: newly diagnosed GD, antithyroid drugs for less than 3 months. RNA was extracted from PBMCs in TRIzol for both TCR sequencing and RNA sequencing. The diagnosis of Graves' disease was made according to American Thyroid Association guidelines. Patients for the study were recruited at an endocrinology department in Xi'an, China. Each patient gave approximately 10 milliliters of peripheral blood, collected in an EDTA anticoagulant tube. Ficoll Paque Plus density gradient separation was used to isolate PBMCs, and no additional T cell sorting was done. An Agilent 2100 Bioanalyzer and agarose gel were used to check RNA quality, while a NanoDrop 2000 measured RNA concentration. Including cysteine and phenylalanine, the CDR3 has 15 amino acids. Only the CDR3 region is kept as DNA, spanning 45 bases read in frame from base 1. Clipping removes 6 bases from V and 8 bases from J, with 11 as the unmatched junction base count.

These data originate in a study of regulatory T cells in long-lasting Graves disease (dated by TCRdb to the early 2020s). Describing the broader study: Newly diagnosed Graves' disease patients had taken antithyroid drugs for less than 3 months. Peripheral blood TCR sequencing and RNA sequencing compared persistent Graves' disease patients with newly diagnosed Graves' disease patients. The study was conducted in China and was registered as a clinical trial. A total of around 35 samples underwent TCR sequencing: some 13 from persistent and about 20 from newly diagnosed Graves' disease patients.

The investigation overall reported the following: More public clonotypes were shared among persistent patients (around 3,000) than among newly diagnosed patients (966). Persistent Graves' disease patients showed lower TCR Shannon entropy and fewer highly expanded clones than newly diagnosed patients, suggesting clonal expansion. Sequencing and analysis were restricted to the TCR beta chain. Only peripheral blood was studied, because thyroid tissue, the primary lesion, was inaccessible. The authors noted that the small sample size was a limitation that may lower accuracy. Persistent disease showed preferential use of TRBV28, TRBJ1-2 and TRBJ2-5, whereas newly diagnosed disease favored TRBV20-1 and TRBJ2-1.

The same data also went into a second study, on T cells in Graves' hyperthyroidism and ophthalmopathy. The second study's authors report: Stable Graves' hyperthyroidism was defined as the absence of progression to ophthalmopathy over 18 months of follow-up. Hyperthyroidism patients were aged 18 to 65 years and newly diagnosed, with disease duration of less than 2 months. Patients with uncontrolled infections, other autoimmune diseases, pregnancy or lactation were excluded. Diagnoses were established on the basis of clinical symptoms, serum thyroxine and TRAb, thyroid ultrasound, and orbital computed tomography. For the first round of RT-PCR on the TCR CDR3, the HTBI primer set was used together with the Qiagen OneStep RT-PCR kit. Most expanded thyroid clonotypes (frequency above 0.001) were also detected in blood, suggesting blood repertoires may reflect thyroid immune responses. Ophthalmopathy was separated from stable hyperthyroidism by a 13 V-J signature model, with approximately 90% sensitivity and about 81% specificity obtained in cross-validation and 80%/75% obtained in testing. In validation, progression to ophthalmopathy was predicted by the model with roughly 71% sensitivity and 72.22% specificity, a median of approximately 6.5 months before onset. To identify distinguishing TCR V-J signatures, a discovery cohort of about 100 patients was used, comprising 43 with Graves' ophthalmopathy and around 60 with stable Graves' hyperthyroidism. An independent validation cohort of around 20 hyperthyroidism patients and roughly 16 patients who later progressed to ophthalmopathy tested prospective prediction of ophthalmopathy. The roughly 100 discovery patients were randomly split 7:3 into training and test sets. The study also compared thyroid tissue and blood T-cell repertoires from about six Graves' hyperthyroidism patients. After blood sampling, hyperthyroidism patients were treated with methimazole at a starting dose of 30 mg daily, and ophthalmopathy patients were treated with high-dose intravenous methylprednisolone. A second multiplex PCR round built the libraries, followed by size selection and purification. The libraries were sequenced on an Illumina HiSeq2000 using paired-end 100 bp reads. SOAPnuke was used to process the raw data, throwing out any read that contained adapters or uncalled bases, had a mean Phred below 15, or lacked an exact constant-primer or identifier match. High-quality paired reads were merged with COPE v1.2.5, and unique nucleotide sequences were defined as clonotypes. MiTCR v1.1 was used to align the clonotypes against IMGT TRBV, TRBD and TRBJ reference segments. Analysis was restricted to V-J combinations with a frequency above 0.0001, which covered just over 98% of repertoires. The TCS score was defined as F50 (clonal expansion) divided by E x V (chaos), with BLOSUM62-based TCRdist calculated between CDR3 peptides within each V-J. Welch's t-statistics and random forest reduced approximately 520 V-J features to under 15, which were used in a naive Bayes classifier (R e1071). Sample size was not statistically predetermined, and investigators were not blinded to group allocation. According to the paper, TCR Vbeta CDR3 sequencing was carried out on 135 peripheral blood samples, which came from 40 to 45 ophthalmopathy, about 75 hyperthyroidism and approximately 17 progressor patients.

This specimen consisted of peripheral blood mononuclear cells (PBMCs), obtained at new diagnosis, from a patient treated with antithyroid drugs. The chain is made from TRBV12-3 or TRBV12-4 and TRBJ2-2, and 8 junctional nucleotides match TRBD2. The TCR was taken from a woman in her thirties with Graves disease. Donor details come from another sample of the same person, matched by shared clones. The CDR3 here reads CASSLGTSGLGELFF. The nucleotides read TGTGCCAGCAGCCTCGGGACTAGTGGTCTTGGGGAGCTGTTTTTT.